Listed below are T cell receptor beta chains from one sample, sequenced in a study of T cells in Graves' hyperthyroidism and ophthalmopathy. Each CDR3 protein is one row after TCRdb ran MiXCR on the multiplex PCR reads. The sample has under 350,000 distinct CDR3 sequences, around 23% seen once. What was sequenced was blood. The receptors were gathered from a woman aged 50 to 60 with Graves' hyperthyroidism. The CDR3 runs from the conserved cysteine through the conserved F or W. A D gene is named only where the DNA matches it firmly. A clone size is listed for some rows: how often the clone was seen (once, few, many), or a class if it is expanded.

clone_size,d_call,j_call,v_call,cdr3_nt,cdr3_aa
many,-,TRBJ1-1,TRBV5-5,TGTGCCAGCAGACCCAGGGGAACAATTAACACTGAAGCTTTCTTT,CASRPRGTINTEAFF
many,-,TRBJ1-6,TRBV28,TGTGCCAGCAGTTTCCTTCGGGGGGGGCACTCACCCCTCCACTTT,CASSFLRGGHSPLHF
many,-,TRBJ1-5,TRBV6-1,TGTGCCAGCAGTCCGTTGGACGAATCCTTCAGGAATCAGCCCCAGCATTTT,CASSPLDESFRNQPQHF
-,TRBD1,TRBJ1-2,TRBV11-2,TGTGCCAGCAGCTTAGCTGACAGGGTCGACTATGGCTACACCTTC,CASSLADRVDYGYTF
-,-,TRBJ2-4,TRBV7-8,TGTGCCAGCAGCAGAGCCGTTAGCGGACTAGCCAAAAACATTCAGTACTTC,CASSRAVSGLAKNIQYF
-,TRBD2,TRBJ2-3,TRBV27,TGTGCCAGCAGCCCCCCTGGGGGCGGGAGGGGGACAGATACGCAGTATTTT,CASSPPGGGRGTDTQYF
-,-,TRBJ1-6,TRBV28,TGTGCCAGCAGTTCCCCCCTCCACTTT,CASSSPLHF
-,-,TRBJ2-1,TRBV5-1,TGCGCCAGCAGCTTGAACCGGGACACGAGATTCTACAATGAGCAGTTCTTC,CASSLNRDTRFYNEQFF
few,-,TRBJ2-1,TRBV28,TGTGCCAGCAGTGCCCAGGGCTTTGAGCAGTTCTTC,CASSAQGFEQFF
many,TRBD1,TRBJ1-1,TRBV7-9,TGTGCCAGCAGCTTAGATGGACAGGGGGTGGCTGAAGCTTTCTTT,CASSLDGQGVAEAFF
few,-,TRBJ2-1,TRBV20-1,TGCAGTGGCGGCTGGGCCTACAATGAGCAGTTCTTC,CSGGWAYNEQFF
many,TRBD1,TRBJ1-1,TRBV10-3,TGTGCCATCAGTACCTCCGGGACAGCGAACACTGAAGCTTTCTTT,CAISTSGTANTEAFF
many,-,TRBJ2-3,TRBV29-1,TGCAGCGTTGATGTGGGCACAGATACGCAGTATTTT,CSVDVGTDTQYF
many,-,TRBJ1-5,TRBV28,TGTGCCAGCAGTTTATTAGCAGTTGGCAATCAGCCCCAGCATTTT,CASSLLAVGNQPQHF
many,-,TRBJ2-7,TRBV20-1,TGCAGTGCTAGGGTAACAGGGTTACATCCCTACGAGCAGTACTTC,CSARVTGLHPYEQYF
-,-,TRBJ1-2,TRBV2,TGTGCCAGCAGTGGGGCAGGGTATGGCTACACCTTC,CASSGAGYGYTF
-,-,TRBJ1-1,TRBV10-3,TGTGCCATCAGTGACTCGGGGACATTCAATGAAGCTTTCTTT,CAISDSGTFNEAFF
many,TRBD1,TRBJ1-1,TRBV5-1,TGCGCCAGCAGCTTGGGGGACAGGTTGAACACTGAAGCTTTCTTT,CASSLGDRLNTEAFF
-,TRBD2,TRBJ2-7,TRBV5-1,TGCGCCAGCAGCTTGAGTAGCGGGGGCTCCTACGAGCAGTACTTC,CASSLSSGGSYEQYF
few,TRBD1,TRBJ1-2,TRBV20-1,TGCAGTGCTAGTGGACAGGGGAACTTTGGCTACACCTTC,CSASGQGNFGYTF
many,TRBD2,TRBJ2-3,TRBV12-3/TRBV12-4,TGTGCCAGCAGTTGGGCGGGAGCAACAGATACGCAGTATTTT,CASSWAGATDTQYF
many,-,TRBJ2-5,TRBV11-3,TGTGCCAGCAGCTTAGGATCTCCAGGGCAGGAGACCCAGTACTTC,CASSLGSPGQETQYF
many,-,TRBJ1-5,TRBV5-8,TGTGCCAGCAGCCGCTCGGGACAAGGGTCGGGGCCCCAGCATTTT,CASSRSGQGSGPQHF
-,TRBD1,TRBJ1-4,TRBV5-1,TGCGCCAGCAGCCCCGGGACAGGGCAAGAAAAACTGTTTTTT,CASSPGTGQEKLFF
-,-,TRBJ1-5,TRBV2,TGTGCCAGCAGTGAAGCTCTGCCCAATCAGCCCCAGCATTTT,CASSEALPNQPQHF
few,-,TRBJ1-4,TRBV6-1,TGTGCCAGCACGGGGACGACTAATGAAAAACTGTTTTTT,CASTGTTNEKLFF
many,-,TRBJ2-6,TRBV7-8,TGTGCCAGCAGCGCAACAGTCTCTGGGGCCAACGTCCTGACTTTC,CASSATVSGANVLTF
once,TRBD1,TRBJ2-1,TRBV9,TGTGCCAGCAGCACCCGGACAGGGGGACGTAATGAGCAGTTCTTC,CASSTRTGGRNEQFF
once,-,TRBJ2-7,TRBV19,TGTGCCAGTAGTATAAACCGGGAGACCTACGAGCAGTACTTC,CASSINRETYEQYF
-,-,TRBJ1-6,TRBV19,TGTGCCAGTAGTAATTCGGCAGGGGAGAATTCACCCCTCCACTTT,CASSNSAGENSPLHF
-,TRBD1,TRBJ2-2,TRBV27,TGTGCCAGCAGTTTTTCGACAGGGAGCACCGGGGAGCTGTTTTTT,CASSFSTGSTGELFF
-,-,TRBJ1-2,TRBV28,TGTGCCAGCAGTTTATCCGGCAGGGGCTATGGCTACACCTTC,CASSLSGRGYGYTF
many,-,TRBJ1-4,TRBV18,TGTGCCAGCTCACTCTCCGGGGGCCTTGATGAAAAACTGTTTTTT,CASSLSGGLDEKLFF
-,TRBD1,TRBJ2-5,TRBV6-5,TGTGCCAGCAGTTACTTTGGGACAGACGGAAAATGGGCCCAGTACTTC,CASSYFGTDGKWAQYF
many,-,TRBJ2-3,TRBV2,TGTGCCAGCAGTATAAGAAGGGGCACAGATACGCAGTATTTT,CASSIRRGTDTQYF
-,-,TRBJ1-2,TRBV6-1,TGTGCCAGCACCAGAAACCCTGACAGGGGCTACACCTTC,CASTRNPDRGYTF
many,-,TRBJ2-7,TRBV30,TGTGCCTGGAGTGTCGTTCCCAGGCAGCCCGAGCAGTACTTC,CAWSVVPRQPEQYF
-,TRBD1,TRBJ1-1,TRBV15,TGTGCCACCAGCCCCTGGACAGGAGGTAGGACTGAAGCTTTCTTT,CATSPWTGGRTEAFF
many,-,TRBJ2-2,TRBV3-1,TGTGCCAGCAGCCAAGTGCCGGGGGAGCTGTTTTTT,CASSQVPGELFF
-,-,TRBJ2-2,TRBV2,TGTGCCAGCAGGCCAGGGCGGGGGCCCGGGGAGCTGTTTTTT,CASRPGRGPGELFF
-,-,TRBJ1-1,TRBV6-2/TRBV6-3,TGTGCCAGCAGCTTACATTCCGGGGGGGCTGAAGCTTTCTTT,CASSLHSGGAEAFF
-,-,TRBJ1-1,TRBV6-1,TGTGCCAGCGGACGTGTCTCGGACACTGAAGCTTTCTTT,CASGRVSDTEAFF